These 20 T cell receptor beta chains were all obtained from the same sample, sequenced in a study of CD8+ T cells in alopecia areata. RNA extraction and reverse transcription yielded cDNA as sequencing template. Only in-frame clones appear in the TCRdb table, and some are missing; sequencing was by immunoSEQ multiplex PCR. Of roughly 150,000 clones in the sample, approximately 60% are singletons; the top ten hold under 5.5%. The specimen was CD4+ T cells sorted from blood. The receptors shown here come from a human donor in good health.

This clone was seen more than once but under ten times. This rearrangement joins TRBV19 to TRBJ1-5; D may be TRBD1 (5 bases). Germline CDR1 reads LNHDA; CDR2 reads SQIVND (reference sequence). This CDR3 contains 15 residues. Trimming left V 3 bases short and J 5 bases short, with 14 bases between. CDR3 nucleotide sequence: TGTGCCAGTAGTATCTGGTCGGGGGAGGATCAGCCCCAGCATTTT. Encoded protein: CASSIWSGEDQPQHF. The full variable domain, in which reference TRBV19 and TRBJ1-5 provide the parts outside the CDR3, is DGGITQSPKYLFRKEGQNVTLSCEQNLNHDAMYWYRQDPGQGLRLIYYSQIVNDFQKGDIAEGYSVSREKKESFPLTVTSAQKNPTAFYLCASSIWSGEDQPQHFGDGTRLSIL.

The V and J genes are TRBV29-1 and TRBJ1-2; D remains unclear. With 6 bases removed from V and 2 bases from J, the gap between germline ends came to 19 bases. Germline V gives CDR1 SQVTM, CDR2 ANQGSEA. The CDR3 spans 15 residues. The CDR3, as DNA: TGCAGCGTACAAGAGGGTCCGGCCTCGAACTATGGCTACACCTTC. Translation: CSVQEGPASNYGYTF. Using reference TRBV29-1 and TRBJ1-2 for the parts outside the CDR3, the full variable domain is SAVISQKPSRDICQRGTSLTIQCQVDSQVTMMFWYRQQPGQSLTLIATANQGSEATYESGFVIDKFPISRPNLTFSTLTVSNMSPEDSSIYLCSVQEGPASNYGYTFGSGTRLTVV.

The chain recombines TRBV9 with TRBJ2-7; D may be TRBD2 (5 bases). The V and J ends lost 0 bases and 5 bases respectively, with 9 bases between them. The CDR3 loop spans 13 amino acids. Germline V gene lookup returns CDR1 SGDLS and CDR2 YYNGEE. The CDR3 spells CASSVDEGNEQYF. The DNA of the CDR3 is TGTGCCAGCAGCGTAGATGAGGGAAACGAGCAGTACTTC. The complete variable domain, with remaining parts taken from reference TRBV9 and TRBJ2-7, reads DSGVTQTPKHLITATGQRVTLRCSPRSGDLSVYWYQQSLDQGLQFLIQYYNGEERAKGNILERFSAQQFPDLHSELNLSSLELGDSALYFCASSVDEGNEQYFGPGTRLTVT.

This clone was picked up a small number of times. This sequence joins TRBV11-1 and TRBJ2-7, with D possibly being TRBD1 (5 bases). V dropped 5 bases and J dropped 6 bases, with 14 bases sitting between them. The CDR3 is 13 amino acids. Germline loops: CDR1 SGHAT, CDR2 FQDESV (reference sequence). CDR3 coding DNA: TGTGCCAGCAGCCTAATGACAGCATCCGAGCAGTACTTC. Protein sequence: CASSLMTASEQYF.

The chain carries TRBV4-2 and TRBJ2-1; 11 nucleotides line up with TRBD2. J lost 7 bases, V lost 0 bases, and 11 bases had no gene match. From germline, CDR1 is LGHNA and CDR2 YNFKEQ. The CDR3 totals 18 residues. The CDR3 nucleotides read TGTGCCAGCAGCCAAGATCCGGGTACTAGCGGGAGATCGAATGAGCAGTTCTTC. It specifies CASSQDPGTSGRSNEQFF.

This clone appeared a few times. The rearrangement joins TRBV29-1 to TRBJ1-1, with D possibly being TRBD1 (5 bases). Trimming pared 7 bases from V and 1 base from J, leaving 10 bases between. The CDR3 has 12 residues. Germline CDR1 is SQVTM and CDR2 is ANQGSEA. CDR3 sequence: CSAGTSNTEAFF. CDR3 nucleotides: TGCAGCGCTGGGACCTCGAACACTGAAGCTTTCTTT.

The chain employs TRBV18 and TRBJ1-1, with D tentatively TRBD1 (5 bases). The CDR3 length is 15 residues. Trimming took 3 bases from V and 1 from J, leaving 12 bases between them. The V gene's germline CDR1 is KGHSH and CDR2 LQKENI. The CDR3 DNA reads as TGTGCCAGCTCACCGAGGGACCGTCCGAACACTGAAGCTTTCTTT. It encodes CASSPRDRPNTEAFF.

This rearrangement joins TRBV5-4 to TRBJ2-2; tentative D call: TRBD1 (5 bases). V dropped 2 bases and J dropped 0 bases, with 8 bases sitting between them. This CDR3 comprises 15 residues. The V gene's germline CDR1 is SGHNT and CDR2 YYREEE (reference sequence). CDR3 protein: CASSLKGANTGELFF. The DNA for the CDR3 is TGTGCCAGCAGCTTAAAAGGGGCGAACACCGGGGAGCTGTTTTTT.

This clone was seen many times. The genes are TRBV6-6 and TRBJ2-7; D is ambiguous. This CDR3 is built from 12 residues. Looked up from germline, CDR1 is MNHNY and CDR2 is SVGAGI (reference sequence). Trimming removed 6 bases at V and 0 bases at J, with 6 bases between. The CDR3 loop is CASSHTSYEQYF. CDR3 bases: TGTGCCAGCAGCCACACCTCCTACGAGCAGTACTTC.

V is TRBV10-3 and J is TRBJ2-3; 8 nucleotides line up with TRBD2. This CDR3 has 16 amino acids. The J segment lost 5 bases and the V segment lost 4 bases, leaving 11 bases of the junction unmatched. In germline, CDR1 is ENHRY, CDR2 SYGVKD. The CDR3 spells CAISGQRERLRDTQYF. The CDR3 DNA sequence: TGTGCCATCAGTGGCCAGCGGGAGAGACTGAGAGATACGCAGTATTTT.

CDR3 amino acids: CAWSFSRTSGRLDTQYF. The CDR3 DNA is TGTGCCTGGAGCTTTTCCCGGACTAGCGGGAGGCTGGATACGCAGTATTTT. V and J are TRBV30 and TRBJ2-3; TRBD2 matches at 14 bases. The CDR3 extends over 17 amino acids. Trimming cost V 3 bases and J 6 bases; bases outside gene matches: 11. CDR1 is GTSNPN, CDR2 SVGIG, per germline (reference sequence).

The chain links TRBV7-9 to TRBJ2-7; no firm D call. V lost 5 bases and J lost 7, with 12 bases in between. The V gene's germline CDR1 is SEHNR and CDR2 FQNEAQ (reference sequence). The CDR3 has 12 amino acids. Here the CDR3 DNA reads TGTGCCAGCAGCCGGGCTACACATGAGCAGTACTTC. Amino acids: CASSRATHEQYF.

This chain links TRBV28 with TRBJ2-2; D not certain. Looked up from germline, CDR1 is MDHEN and CDR2 is SYDVKM. The CDR3 consists of 16 residues. The ends were cut back, 6 bases at V and 7 bases at J, with 21 bases in the middle. CDR3 loop: CASSRWTVVGNGELFF. The CDR3 DNA reads TGTGCCAGCAGCCGATGGACGGTGGTGGGGAACGGGGAGCTGTTTTTT.

This clone was picked up a small number of times. The chain combines TRBV29-1 with TRBJ2-4; 10 bases line up with TRBD2. CDR3 length: 14 residues. Germline-derived CDR1 and CDR2 are SQVTM and ANQGSEA. Trimming at V came to 6 bases and at J to 9 bases, leaving 11 bases not matched to a gene. The CDR3 spells CSVHGLAESGIQYF. As DNA, the CDR3 is TGCAGCGTACACGGACTAGCGGAGTCAGGCATTCAGTACTTC. The full variable domain, completed using reference TRBV29-1 and TRBJ2-4, is SAVISQKPSRDICQRGTSLTIQCQVDSQVTMMFWYRQQPGQSLTLIATANQGSEATYESGFVIDKFPISRPNLTFSTLTVSNMSPEDSSIYLCSVHGLAESGIQYFGAGTRLSVL.

The sample holds one count of this clone. J is TRBJ2-7 and V is TRBV7-9, with D possibly TRBD2 on 5 matching bases. The CDR3 totals 13 residues. Looked up from germline, CDR1 is SEHNR and CDR2 is FQNEAQ (reference sequence). The germline V and J ends were trimmed by 2 bases and 6 bases, with 11 bases remaining between them. CDR3 bases: TGTGCCAGCAGCTTAACGCTAGCTGGCGAGCAGTACTTC. This translates into CASSLTLAGEQYF. Drawing the rest from reference TRBV7-9 and TRBJ2-7, the complete variable domain is DTGVSQNPRHKITKRGQNVTFRCDPISEHNRLYWYRQTLGQGPEFLTYFQNEAQLEKSRLLSDRFSAERPKGSFSTLEIQRTEQGDSAMYLCASSLTLAGEQYFGPGTRLTVT.

V gene TRBV29-1 combines with J gene TRBJ2-1, with TRBD2 identical over 14 bases. CDR3 length: 15 amino acids. Trimming removed 7 bases from V and 8 bases from J; junction bases left unmatched: 10. The germline CDR1 and CDR2 sequences are SQVTM and ANQGSEA. As DNA, the CDR3 is TGCAGCGGGTTGACGACTAGCGGGAGGGGGGATGAGCAGTTCTTC. Translated, it gives CSGLTTSGRGDEQFF.

The V call is TRBV5-1, the J call TRBJ2-7; D is undetermined. V was clipped by 4 bases and J by 5 bases, with 10 bases between them. The CDR3 covers 12 residues. CDR1 and CDR2 (germline): SGHRS, YFSETQ. CDR3 residues: CASSQATDEQYF. In nucleotides, the CDR3 is TGCGCCAGCAGCCAAGCCACAGACGAGCAGTACTTC.

This clone appeared a few times. This chain uses TRBV4-1 with TRBJ2-1; the D is unclear. The CDR3 is made up of 16 amino acids. V dropped 1 base and J dropped 4 bases, with 14 bases sitting between them. Germline V lookup: CDR1 MGHRA, CDR2 YSYEKL. This chain's CDR3 is CASSQVGKGPYNEQFF. In DNA, the CDR3 is TGCGCCAGCAGCCAAGTTGGTAAAGGTCCTTACAATGAGCAGTTCTTC.

This clone was found once. The V and J genes are TRBV29-1 and TRBJ2-1; D perhaps matches TRBD1 (6 bases). Deletions cut 5 bases from V and 6 bases from J, with 11 bases between. Germline V CDR1 and CDR2: SQVTM, ANQGSEA. The CDR3 covers 12 residues. CDR3: CSVMRQANEQFF. The DNA for the CDR3 is TGCAGCGTTATGAGACAGGCCAATGAGCAGTTCTTC.

The V and J genes are TRBV2 and TRBJ1-3; D gene ambiguous. The CDR3 is made up of 16 amino acids. The germline V and J ends were trimmed by 0 bases and 0 bases, with 9 bases remaining between them. CDR1 and CDR2 (germline): SNHLY, FYNNEI. The CDR3: CASSEARPISGNTIYF. The CDR3 DNA follows: TGTGCCAGCAGTGAAGCAAGACCCATCTCTGGAAACACCATATATTTT.